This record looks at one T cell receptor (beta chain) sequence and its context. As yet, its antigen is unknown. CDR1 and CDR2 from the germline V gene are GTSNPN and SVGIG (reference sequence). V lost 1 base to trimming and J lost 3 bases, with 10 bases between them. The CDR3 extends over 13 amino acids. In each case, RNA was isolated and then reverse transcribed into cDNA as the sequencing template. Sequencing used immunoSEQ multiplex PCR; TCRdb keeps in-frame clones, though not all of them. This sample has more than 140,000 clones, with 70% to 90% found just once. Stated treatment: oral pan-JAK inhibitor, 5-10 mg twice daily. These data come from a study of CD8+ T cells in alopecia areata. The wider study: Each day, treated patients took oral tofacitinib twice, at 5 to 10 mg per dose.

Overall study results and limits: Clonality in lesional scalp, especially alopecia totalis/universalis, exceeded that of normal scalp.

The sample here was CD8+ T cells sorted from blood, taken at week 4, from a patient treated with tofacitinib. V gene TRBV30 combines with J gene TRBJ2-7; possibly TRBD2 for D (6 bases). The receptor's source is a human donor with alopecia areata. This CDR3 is CAWSENSGYEQYF. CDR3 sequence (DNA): TGTGCCTGGAGTGAAAATAGCGGCTACGAGCAGTACTTC.